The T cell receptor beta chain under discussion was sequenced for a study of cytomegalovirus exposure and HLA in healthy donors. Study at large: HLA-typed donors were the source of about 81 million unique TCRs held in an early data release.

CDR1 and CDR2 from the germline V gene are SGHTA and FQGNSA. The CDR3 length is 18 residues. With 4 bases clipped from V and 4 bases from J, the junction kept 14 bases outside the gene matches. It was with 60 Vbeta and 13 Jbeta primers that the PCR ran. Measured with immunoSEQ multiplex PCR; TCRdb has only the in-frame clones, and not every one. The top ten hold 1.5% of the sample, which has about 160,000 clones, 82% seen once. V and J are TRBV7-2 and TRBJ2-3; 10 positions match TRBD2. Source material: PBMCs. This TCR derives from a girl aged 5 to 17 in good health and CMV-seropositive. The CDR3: CASSSRTSGTTMADTQYF. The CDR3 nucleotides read TGTGCCAGCAGCTCTCGCACTAGCGGGACCACCATGGCAGATACGCAGTATTTT.